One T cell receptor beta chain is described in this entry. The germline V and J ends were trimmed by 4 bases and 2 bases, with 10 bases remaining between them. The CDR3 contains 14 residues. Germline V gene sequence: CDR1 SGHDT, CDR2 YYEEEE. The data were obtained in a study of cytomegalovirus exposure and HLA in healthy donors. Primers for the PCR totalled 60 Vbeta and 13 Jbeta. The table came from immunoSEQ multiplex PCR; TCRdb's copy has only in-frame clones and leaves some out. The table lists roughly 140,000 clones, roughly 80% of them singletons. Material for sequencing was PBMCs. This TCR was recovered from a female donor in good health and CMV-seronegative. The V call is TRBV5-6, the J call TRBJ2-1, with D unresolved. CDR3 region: CASSPETTYNEQFF. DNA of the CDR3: TGTGCCAGCAGCCCCGAAACAACCTACAATGAGCAGTTCTTC.